Sequencing of this T cell receptor (beta chain) was carried out in a study of TIL therapy for anti-PD-1-resistant metastatic lung cancer. Turning to the study itself: Median tumor mutation burden was under 1.9 mutations per megabase.

The immunoSEQ assay was v3. Sequencing depth was 2 million to 2.5 million read pairs for survey level, roughly 4.5-6.5 million for deep. Using immunoSEQ multiplex PCR, the repertoire was profiled, and TCRdb retains in-frame clones only, with some absent. The table lists 50,000 or so clones, about 80% of them singletons, with about 5% in the top ten. The time point: pre-treatment sample, taken before nivolumab and TIL therapy. CDR3 length equals 12 residues. With 4 bases clipped from V and 7 bases from J, the junction kept 6 bases outside the gene matches. Germline V CDR1 and CDR2: GTSNPN, SVGIG (reference sequence).

Sequenced here: blood, sampled at baseline. The gene calls are TRBV30 and TRBJ1-1; TRBD1 aligns across 7 bases. This clonotype was sampled from a woman between 25 and 80 years old with non-small cell lung cancer. CDR3 sequence: CAWILAGGEAFF. In DNA, the CDR3 is TGTGCCTGGATATTGGCAGGGGGTGAAGCTTTCTTT.